This paragraph reports one T cell receptor (beta chain). No antigen is known for it. Unique molecular identifiers tagged the TCR beta cDNA libraries. TCRdb itself ran the PCR reads through MiXCR, one entry per CDR3 protein. The data hold hundreds of thousands of distinct CDR3 sequences, with just under 30% observed a single time. This CDR3 comprises 13 residues. V was trimmed by 8 bases and J by 8 bases, leaving 16 bases between them. In germline, CDR1 is DFQATT, CDR2 SNEGSKA (reference sequence). This sample was taken from a study of post-analysis software for immune sequencing data. Broader study findings: Patients used several TRBV segments, including TRBV5-6, TRBV5-1 and TRBV20-1, more often than controls.

The sequenced sample was blood. This sequence joins TRBV20-1 and TRBJ1-6; perhaps TRBD1 as D (6 bases). The origin of this receptor is a girl aged 5-17 years with multiple sclerosis. CDR3 DNA: TGCAGTACAGTTGACAGGCCCGATTCACCCCTCCACTTT. It is translated as CSTVDRPDSPLHF.